This note documents a single T cell receptor beta chain sequence. Its antigen is still unknown. V dropped 5 bases and J dropped 8 bases, with 12 bases sitting between them. The CDR3 covers 12 residues. Germline V lookup: CDR1 SEHNR, CDR2 FQNEAQ (reference sequence). PCR primers comprised 60 Vbeta and 13 Jbeta primers. TCRdb's copy holds only in-frame clones and misses some; the assay was immunoSEQ multiplex PCR. Seen here are 95,000 to 100,000 clones, 75% observed once, and the top ten hold roughly 10%. Donors in the study were healthy people who gave bone marrow. The data are from a study of cytomegalovirus exposure and HLA in healthy donors. General study findings and limits: It was reported in a later analysis that an Asian-associated ancestry cluster showed fewer N-insertions than the 666-donor mean. An analysis was carried out at a later point. It showed that HLA-associated TCR beta chains were more clonally expanded than equally common non-associated chains. Per published accounts, TCR beta sequences correctly predicted the HLA-A and HLA-B alleles of most subjects.

Sequenced material: PBMCs. This receptor was identified in a man aged 50 or older in good health and CMV-seronegative. The V gene is TRBV7-9, the J gene TRBJ1-1; D gene uncertain. The CDR3 nucleotides are TGTGCCAGCAGCACCTCCCGGGAGGAAGCTTTCTTT. Residues: CASSTSREEAFF.